This TCR beta chain was found in a study of siplizumab effects on memory and regulatory T cells. Overall study findings and caveats: Greater diversity than memory cells seemed evident in naive T cells, which also appeared to be major alloresponse contributors.

Per-sample assaying covered roughly 100,000 TCR templates. The protocol was immunoSEQ multiplex PCR, while the TCRdb copy is restricted to in-frame clones and leaves out a portion. In the table there are about 100,000 clones, over 90% of which are singletons. A note on this clone: Its antigen is as yet unknown.

In germline, CDR1 is MNHEY, CDR2 SMNVEV (reference sequence). The CDR3 sequence is 15 residues long. V was trimmed by 3 bases and J by 0 bases, leaving 8 bases between them. The source material was non-Treg CD4+ T cells sorted from blood. The clonotype originates from a human donor in good health. This sequence joins TRBV27 and TRBJ2-2; unclear D gene. For the CDR3, the DNA is TGTGCCAGCAGTTTTTGGCGCCCGAACACCGGGGAGCTGTTTTTT. Translated: CASSFWRPNTGELFF.